What follows are 18 T cell receptor beta chains derived from one specimen sequenced in a study of blood T cell repertoires in COVID-19. Some clones are missing from TCRdb's copy, which holds only in-frame ones; the method was immunoSEQ multiplex PCR. The data show 60,000 to 75,000 clones, with approximately 79% seen just once and 26% held by the top ten. The source material was peripheral blood. These receptors were obtained from a man aged 60 to 69 with active or convalescent COVID-19.

This clone showed up just once. The chain couples TRBV5-5 to TRBJ1-1; possible D gene TRBD1, 5 bases. The CDR3 spans 14 residues. Trimming took off 1 base at V and 4 bases at J, with 11 bases between the two ends. The germline V gene encodes CDR1 SGHKS and CDR2 YYEKEE (reference sequence). In DNA, the CDR3 is TGTGCCAGCAGCTTGAGGGGATGGGCCACTGAAGCTTTCTTT. Translated: CASSLRGWATEAFF.

The table lists this clone with a few counts. V usage is TRBV3-1 (or the pseudogene TRBV3-2) and J usage is TRBJ2-7, with 8 bases fitting TRBD1. V was pared by 1 base and J by 2 bases, with 1 base of the junction left unmatched. Germline CDR1 LGHDT, CDR2 YNNKEL (reference sequence). The CDR3 covers 14 residues. The CDR3 coding sequence is TGTGCCAGCAGCCAAGGGACAGGGACCTACGAGCAGTACTTC. It specifies CASSQGTGTYEQYF.

The chain is built from TRBV28 and TRBJ1-2; tentatively, D is TRBD1 (5 bases). V was trimmed by 1 base and J by 4 bases, leaving 19 bases between them. CDR1 is MDHEN and CDR2 is SYDVKM in the germline V gene. The CDR3 sequence is 17 residues long. CDR3 amino acids: CASSLSLVTALSYGYTF. The CDR3, as DNA: TGTGCCAGCAGTTTATCATTGGTGACAGCTCTCAGCTATGGCTACACCTTC.

V gene TRBV10-3 combines with J gene TRBJ2-1, with a weak D call TRBD2 (5 bases). Germline V gene lookup returns CDR1 ENHRY and CDR2 SYGVKD. With 5 bases removed from V and 8 bases from J, the gap between germline ends came to 13 bases. The CDR3 runs to 13 residues. DNA for the CDR3: TGTGCCATCAGTTTTGAGGGTTATGATGAGCAGTTCTTC. This codes for CAISFEGYDEQFF.

The chain recombines TRBV15 with TRBJ2-2; D gene uncertain. There are 17 residues in the CDR3. Trimming left V 1 base short and J 0 bases short, with 12 bases between. The germline V gene encodes CDR1 LNHNV and CDR2 YYDKDF (reference sequence). In DNA form, the CDR3 reads TGTGCCACCAGCAGAGGGAGTCGAAAGACGAACACCGGGGAGCTGTTTTTT. It is translated as CATSRGSRKTNTGELFF.

The V and J genes are TRBV24-1 and TRBJ2-1, with 15 bases matching TRBD2. V dropped 4 bases and J dropped 6; count of bases not matched to a gene: 15. CDR1 is KGHDR and CDR2 is SFDVKD in the germline V gene. The CDR3 has 20 amino acids. The CDR3 loop is CATSDPRTSGGAAISNEQFF. The CDR3, as DNA: TGTGCCACCAGTGACCCTCGGACTAGCGGGGGGGCCGCAATAAGCAATGAGCAGTTCTTC.

The chain uses TRBV6-1 and TRBJ2-3; D unresolved. CDR1 and CDR2 (germline): MNHNS, SASEGT. V lost 2 bases and J 1 base, leaving 10 bases between the germline ends. The length of the CDR3 is 15 residues. The CDR3 nucleotides are TGTGCCAGCAGTGAAAATGGGCAGGGCACAGATACGCAGTATTTT. Translated: CASSENGQGTDTQYF.

The chain recombines TRBV9 with TRBJ2-3; D call uncertain. Germline assignment: CDR1 SGDLS and CDR2 YYNGEE. This CDR3 contains 15 residues. The V and J ends lost 3 bases and 2 bases respectively, with 13 bases between them. CDR3 in amino acids: CASSAHMAFTDTQYF. CDR3 DNA sequence: TGTGCCAGCAGCGCCCATATGGCCTTCACAGATACGCAGTATTTT.

This clone showed up just once. The chain combines TRBV18 with TRBJ2-7; 7 bases are shared with TRBD2. Trimming at V came to 3 bases and at J to 5 bases, leaving 7 bases not matched to a gene. Germline CDR1 and CDR2: KGHSH and LQKENI. This CDR3 comprises 14 residues. CDR3 DNA sequence: TGTGCCAGCTCACCTGGGCCAGGGAGGGACGAGCAGTACTTC. Residues: CASSPGPGRDEQYF.

The chain combines TRBV18 with TRBJ1-1, with no clear D. V lost 2 bases to trimming and J lost 7 bases, with 11 bases between them. CDR1 KGHSH and CDR2 LQKENI come from the germline V gene. The CDR3 is made up of 13 amino acids. DNA of the CDR3: TGTGCCAGCTCACCAATCGATCGGAGTGAAGCTTTCTTT. It yields the protein CASSPIDRSEAFF. Complete variable domain (other parts from reference TRBV18 and TRBJ1-1): NAGVMQNPRHLVRRRGQEARLRCSPMKGHSHVYWYRQLPEEGLKFMVYLQKENIIDESGMPKERFSAEFPKEGPSILRIQQVVRGDSAAYFCASSPIDRSEAFFGQGTRLTVV.

This clone occurred a few times. The chain carries TRBV29-1 and TRBJ2-7; D remains ambiguous. The germline V gene has CDR1 SQVTM and CDR2 ANQGSEA. The CDR3 covers 11 residues. V lost 7 bases, J lost 6 bases, and 13 bases lay in between. CDR3 region: CSADGGGEQYF. DNA for the CDR3: TGCAGCGCCGATGGTGGCGGCGAGCAGTACTTC.

This chain joins TRBV7-2 and TRBJ1-2, with TRBD1 matching over 7 bases. The trim removed 1 base at V and 0 bases at J, leaving 8 bases unmatched. Germline CDR1 SGHTA, CDR2 FQGNSA. The CDR3 spans 17 residues. Written as DNA, the CDR3 is TGTGCCAGCAGCTTAGGCCCACAGGGGTCGGCTAACTATGGCTACACCTTC. Translated, it gives CASSLGPQGSANYGYTF.

CDR3 sequence (DNA): TGTGCCAGCAGTGAAAGAGGGGACAAGGCTTTCTTT. Protein sequence: CASSERGDKAFF. The V and J genes are TRBV25-1 and TRBJ1-1; TRBD1 is a possible D gene (6 bases). Germline V CDR1 and CDR2: MGHDK, SYGVNS. This CDR3 is 12 amino acids long. The ends were cut back, 2 bases at V and 11 bases at J, with 12 bases in the middle.

This clone appeared once. The chain links TRBV6-6 to TRBJ1-1, with D possibly TRBD1 on 6 matching bases. The V gene's germline CDR1 is MNHNY and CDR2 SVGAGI (reference sequence). The CDR3 runs 15 residues. V was pared by 5 bases and J by 1 base, with 14 bases between. This chain's CDR3 is CASSQQGWANTEAFF. As DNA, the CDR3 is TGTGCCAGCAGTCAACAGGGTTGGGCGAACACTGAAGCTTTCTTT.

The J gene is TRBJ1-2, the V gene TRBV11-3; 9 bases match TRBD1. Germline values: CDR1 SGHNT, CDR2 YENEEA. This CDR3 is 13 amino acids long. J lost 8 bases, V lost 5 bases, and 6 bases had no gene match. The CDR3 reads CASSRRDREGYTF. CDR3 coding DNA: TGTGCCAGCAGCCGCCGGGACAGGGAAGGCTACACCTTC.

The chain links TRBV28 to TRBJ1-2; D is possibly TRBD1 (5 bases). Between the trimmed V and J ends, which lost 2 bases and 2 bases, there was a span of 6 bases. This CDR3 has 13 amino acids. The germline V gene has CDR1 MDHEN and CDR2 SYDVKM. Here the CDR3 DNA reads TGTGCCAGCAGTTTAGCAGGGAACTATGGCTACACCTTC. This gives the protein CASSLAGNYGYTF.

The V call is TRBV4-2, the J call TRBJ1-1; D is possibly TRBD1 (5 bases). The V and J ends lost 5 bases and 4 bases respectively, with 17 bases between them. CDR3 size: 15 residues. Germline assignment: CDR1 LGHNA and CDR2 YNFKEQ. The chain's CDR3 is CASSKSYGDSTEAFF. The CDR3 DNA is TGTGCCAGCAGCAAAAGCTACGGGGACTCCACTGAAGCTTTCTTT.

This chain connects TRBV27 to TRBJ1-6; 9 positions match TRBD1. CDR1 MNHEY and CDR2 SMNVEV come from the germline V gene (reference sequence). The CDR3 loop spans 13 amino acids. V lost 10 bases and J lost 9; bases outside the gene matches: 7. This CDR3 reads CATARDRASPLHF. The DNA of the CDR3 is TGTGCCACCGCACGGGACAGGGCTTCACCCCTCCACTTT.